This T cell receptor (beta chain) is drawn from a study of cytomegalovirus exposure and HLA in healthy donors. Study at large: The Caucasian-associated ancestry cluster held over 65% of a few hundred genotyped donors.

The PCR contained 60 Vbeta and 13 Jbeta primers. Data came from immunoSEQ multiplex PCR; TCRdb stores just in-frame clones and leaves some out. Of 150,000 to 190,000 clones listed, 80% to 90% are singletons. Germline V gene lookup returns CDR1 PRHDT and CDR2 FYEKMQ (reference sequence). The CDR3 covers 13 residues. With 5 bases clipped from V and 8 bases from J, the junction kept 8 bases outside the gene matches. This clone was seen only a few times. This receptor was obtained from a young woman in good health and CMV-seronegative. Sequenced sample: PBMCs. The chain carries TRBV13 and TRBJ1-2; 7 bases are a match to TRBD1. The CDR3 sequence: CASSADRVAGYTF. The DNA of the CDR3 is TGTGCCAGCAGCGCCGACAGGGTGGCAGGCTACACCTTC.